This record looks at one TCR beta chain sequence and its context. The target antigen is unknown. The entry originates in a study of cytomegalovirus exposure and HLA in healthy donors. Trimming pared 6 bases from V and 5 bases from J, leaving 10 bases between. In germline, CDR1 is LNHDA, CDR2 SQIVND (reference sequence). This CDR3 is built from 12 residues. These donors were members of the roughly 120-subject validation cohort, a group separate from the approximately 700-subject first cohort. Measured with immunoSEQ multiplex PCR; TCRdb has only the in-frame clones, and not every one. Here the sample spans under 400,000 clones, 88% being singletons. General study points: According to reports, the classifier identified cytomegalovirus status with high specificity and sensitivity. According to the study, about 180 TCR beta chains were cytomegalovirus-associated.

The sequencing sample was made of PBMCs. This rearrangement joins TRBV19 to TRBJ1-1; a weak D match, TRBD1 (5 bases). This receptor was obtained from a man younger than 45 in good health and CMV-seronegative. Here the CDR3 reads CASRVRGTEAFF. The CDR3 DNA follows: TGTGCCAGTAGAGTTAGGGGTACTGAAGCTTTCTTT. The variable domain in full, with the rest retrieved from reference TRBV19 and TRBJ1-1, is DGGITQSPKYLFRKEGQNVTLSCEQNLNHDAMYWYRQDPGQGLRLIYYSQIVNDFQKGDIAEGYSVSREKKESFPLTVTSAQKNPTAFYLCASRVRGTEAFFGQGTRLTVV.